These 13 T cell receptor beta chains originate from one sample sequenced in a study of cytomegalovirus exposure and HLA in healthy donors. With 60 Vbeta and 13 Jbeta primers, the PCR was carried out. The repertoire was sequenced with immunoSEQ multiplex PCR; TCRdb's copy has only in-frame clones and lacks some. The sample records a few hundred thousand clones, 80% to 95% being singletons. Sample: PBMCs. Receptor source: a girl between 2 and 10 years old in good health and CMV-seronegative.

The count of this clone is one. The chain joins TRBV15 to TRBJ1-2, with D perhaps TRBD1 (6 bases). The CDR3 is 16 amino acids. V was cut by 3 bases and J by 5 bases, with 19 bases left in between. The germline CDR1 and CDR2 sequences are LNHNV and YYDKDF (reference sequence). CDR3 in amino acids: CATSSSRGRSGYGYTF. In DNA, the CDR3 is TGTGCCACCAGCAGCTCGCGGGGGCGGTCGGGGTATGGCTACACCTTC.

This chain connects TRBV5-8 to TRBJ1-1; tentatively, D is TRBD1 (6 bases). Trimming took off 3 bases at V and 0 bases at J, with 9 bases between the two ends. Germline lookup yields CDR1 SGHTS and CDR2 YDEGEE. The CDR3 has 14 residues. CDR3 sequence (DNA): TGTGCCAGCAGCTCCGGGACACTGAACACTGAAGCTTTCTTT. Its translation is CASSSGTLNTEAFF.

The CDR3 region has the DNA TGTGCCAGCAGCTGGGACTACTGGAATGAGCAGTTCTTC. It yields the protein CASSWDYWNEQFF. The rearrangement links TRBV5-4 to TRBJ2-1; 7 bases line up with TRBD2. The CDR3 has 13 residues. CDR1 is SGHNT, CDR2 YYREEE, per germline (reference sequence). V lost 3 bases and J lost 7; bases outside the gene matches: 4.

The CDR3 coding sequence is TGTGCCAGCAGCTTATTCTCGGAAGGCCCAGGTCGCACAGAGAATGAAAAACTGTTTTTT. Translating it yields CASSLFSEGPGRTENEKLFF. V usage is TRBV7-6 and J usage is TRBJ1-4, with D unresolved. The CDR3 consists of 20 residues. With 2 bases removed from V and 5 bases from J, the gap between germline ends came to 27 bases. The germline CDR1 and CDR2 sequences are SGHVS and FNYEAQ. Full variable domain (remainder filled in from reference TRBV7-6 and TRBJ1-4): GAGVSQSPRYKVTKRGQDVALRCDPISGHVSLYWYRQALGQGPEFLTYFNYEAQQDKSGLPNDRFSAERPEGSISTLTIQRTEQRDSAMYRCASSLFSEGPGRTENEKLFFGSGTQLSVL.

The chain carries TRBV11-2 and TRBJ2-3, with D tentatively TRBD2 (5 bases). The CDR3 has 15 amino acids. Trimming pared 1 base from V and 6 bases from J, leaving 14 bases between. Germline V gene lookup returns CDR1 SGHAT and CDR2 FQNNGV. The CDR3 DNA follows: TGTGCCAGCAGCTTAGTTTCCAAACTAGGGGATACGCAGTATTTT. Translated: CASSLVSKLGDTQYF.

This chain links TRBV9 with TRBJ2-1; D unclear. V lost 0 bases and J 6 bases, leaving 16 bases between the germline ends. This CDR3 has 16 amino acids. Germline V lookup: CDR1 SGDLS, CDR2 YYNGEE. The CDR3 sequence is CASSVDPGLVPNEQFF. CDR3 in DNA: TGTGCCAGCAGCGTAGATCCGGGTCTGGTTCCCAATGAGCAGTTCTTC.

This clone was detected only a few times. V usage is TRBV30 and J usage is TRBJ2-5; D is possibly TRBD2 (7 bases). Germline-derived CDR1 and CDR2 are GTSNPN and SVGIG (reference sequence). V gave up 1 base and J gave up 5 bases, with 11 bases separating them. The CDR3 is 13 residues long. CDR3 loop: CAWSGGGAETQYF. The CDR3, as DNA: TGTGCCTGGAGTGGCGGGGGCGCGGAGACCCAGTACTTC.

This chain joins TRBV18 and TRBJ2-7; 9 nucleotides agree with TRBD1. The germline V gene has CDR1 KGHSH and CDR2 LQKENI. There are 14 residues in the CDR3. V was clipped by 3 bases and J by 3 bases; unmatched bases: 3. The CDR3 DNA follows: TGTGCCAGCTCACCCGGACAGGGGAACTACGAGCAGTACTTC. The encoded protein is CASSPGQGNYEQYF.

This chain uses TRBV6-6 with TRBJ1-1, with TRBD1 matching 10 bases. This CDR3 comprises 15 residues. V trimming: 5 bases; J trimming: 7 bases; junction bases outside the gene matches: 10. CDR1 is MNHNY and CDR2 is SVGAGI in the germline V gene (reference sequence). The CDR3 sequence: CASSPFGQGGSEAFF. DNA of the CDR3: TGTGCCAGCAGTCCCTTCGGACAGGGGGGGAGTGAAGCTTTCTTT.

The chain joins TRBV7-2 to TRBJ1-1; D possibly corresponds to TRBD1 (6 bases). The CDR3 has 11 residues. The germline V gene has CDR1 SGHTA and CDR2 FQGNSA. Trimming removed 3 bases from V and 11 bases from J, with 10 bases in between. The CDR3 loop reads CASSFTGRAFF. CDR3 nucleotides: TGTGCCAGCAGCTTTACAGGGCGGGCTTTCTTT.

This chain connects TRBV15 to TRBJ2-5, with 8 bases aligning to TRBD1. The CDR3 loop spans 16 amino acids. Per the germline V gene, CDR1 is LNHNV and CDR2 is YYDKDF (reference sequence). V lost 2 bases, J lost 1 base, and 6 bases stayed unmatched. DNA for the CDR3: TGTGCCACCAGCAGACAACGACAGGGGAGCCAAGAGACCCAGTACTTC. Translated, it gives CATSRQRQGSQETQYF.

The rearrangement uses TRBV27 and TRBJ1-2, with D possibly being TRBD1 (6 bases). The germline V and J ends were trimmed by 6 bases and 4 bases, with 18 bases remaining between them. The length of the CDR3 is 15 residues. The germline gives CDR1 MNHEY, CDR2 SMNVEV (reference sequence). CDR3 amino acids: CASSPFWGGAYGYTF. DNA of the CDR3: TGTGCCAGCAGCCCTTTTTGGGGGGGGGCCTATGGCTACACCTTC.

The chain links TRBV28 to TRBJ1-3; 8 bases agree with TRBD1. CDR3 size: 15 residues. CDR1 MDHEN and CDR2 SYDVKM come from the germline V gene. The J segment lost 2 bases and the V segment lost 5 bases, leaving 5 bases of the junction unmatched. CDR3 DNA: TGTGCCAGCAGTCCACAGGGGGGGACTGGAAACACCATATATTTT. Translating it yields CASSPQGGTGNTIYF.